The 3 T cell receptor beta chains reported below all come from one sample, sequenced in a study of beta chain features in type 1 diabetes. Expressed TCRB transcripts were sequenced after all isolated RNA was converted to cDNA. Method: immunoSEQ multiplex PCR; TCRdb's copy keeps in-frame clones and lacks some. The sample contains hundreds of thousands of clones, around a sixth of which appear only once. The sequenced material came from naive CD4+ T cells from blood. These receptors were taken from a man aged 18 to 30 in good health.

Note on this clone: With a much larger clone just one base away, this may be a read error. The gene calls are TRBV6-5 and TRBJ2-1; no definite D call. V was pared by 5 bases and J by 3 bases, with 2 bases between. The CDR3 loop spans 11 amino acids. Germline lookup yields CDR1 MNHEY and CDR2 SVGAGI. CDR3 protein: CASSNYNEQFF. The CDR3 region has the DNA TGTGCCAGCAGTAACTACAATGAGCAGTTCTTC.

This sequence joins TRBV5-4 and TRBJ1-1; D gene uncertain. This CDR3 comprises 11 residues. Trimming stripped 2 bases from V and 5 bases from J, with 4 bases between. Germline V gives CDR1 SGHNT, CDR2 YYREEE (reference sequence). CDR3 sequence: CASSLTTEAFF. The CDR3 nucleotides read TGTGCCAGCAGCTTAACAACTGAAGCTTTCTTT. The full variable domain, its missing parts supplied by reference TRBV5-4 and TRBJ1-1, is ETGVTQSPTHLIKTRGQQVTLRCSSQSGHNTVSWYQQALGQGPQFIFQYYREEENGRGNFPPRFSGLQFPNYSSELNVNALELDDSALYLCASSLTTEAFFGQGTRLTVV.

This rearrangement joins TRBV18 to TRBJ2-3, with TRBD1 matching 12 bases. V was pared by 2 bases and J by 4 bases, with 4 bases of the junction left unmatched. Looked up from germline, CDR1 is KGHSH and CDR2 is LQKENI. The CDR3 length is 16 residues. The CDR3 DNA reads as TGTGCCAGCTCACCATTGGGACAGGGGGCAGCAGATACGCAGTATTTT. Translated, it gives CASSPLGQGAADTQYF.